This T cell receptor (beta chain) was captured in a study of cytomegalovirus exposure and HLA in healthy donors. This clone was detected only a few times. Its cognate antigen is unknown. Study outcomes and limitations: It was assumed in the presence/absence analyses that sequencing depth was roughly uniform across donors. In a later analysis, TCR beta V- and J-gene trimming was associated with a missense DCLRE1C variant.

The length of the CDR3 is 15 residues. Germline-derived CDR1 and CDR2 are SGHTA and FQGNSA. The J segment lost 2 bases and the V segment lost 5 bases, leaving 6 bases of the junction unmatched. PCR was performed using 60 Vbeta and 13 Jbeta primers. The method was immunoSEQ multiplex PCR; TCRdb's version includes in-frame clones alone and lacks a portion of them. The sample has some 71,000 clones; around 70% are singletons. The gene calls are TRBV7-2 and TRBJ1-5, with 7 bases fitting TRBD1. This TCR was recovered from a man aged 35-49 years in good health and CMV-seropositive. The sequencing input was PBMCs. In DNA form, the CDR3 reads TGTGCCAGCAGCGCCGGGACAGTAGGCAATCAGCCCCAGCATTTT. It yields the protein CASSAGTVGNQPQHF.